This TCR beta chain was observed in a study of cytotoxic CD8 clonotypes in ibrutinib-treated CLL. Germline CDR1 reads SGHNT; CDR2 reads YENEEA. The CDR3 spans 15 residues. Libraries were prepared by immunoSEQ multiplex PCR; TCRdb keeps only in-frame clonotypes and omits some of them. Here the sample spans some 92,000 clones, 77% being singletons. Notes on the study in general: The study found clonality rose at ibrutinib response, then fell toward baseline at progression.

About this clone: Antigen specificity is unknown. The junction departs from the called germline gene at one end, perhaps through a read error.

The TCR originated in a human donor with chronic lymphocytic leukemia. The source was PBMCs, collected after 24 months of ibrutinib treatment. The chain uses TRBV11-3 and TRBJ1-5, with D maybe TRBD1 (6 bases). CDR3 residues: CASSLAGRGNQPQHF. The CDR3 DNA sequence: TGTGCCAGCAGCTTAGCGGGCAGGGGCAACCAGCCCCAGCATTTT.